This T cell receptor (beta chain) was recovered during a study of graft-versus-host responses after intestinal transplantation (dated by TCRdb to the early 2020s). Study-wide context: The transplants that recipients got were multivisceral, liver-intestinal, or isolated intestinal. Instead of going to the commercial service, samples from three later patients were sequenced in-house on an Illumina MiSeq and processed with MiXCR. Donor T cell macrochimerism was defined as a peak of at least 4% donor T cells among recipient peripheral blood mononuclear cells. A cohort of 24 intestinal transplant recipients, including one retransplant, was enrolled, and a few patients lacking pretransplant specimens were excluded. Alloreactive clones were identified by sequencing pre-transplant mixed lymphocyte reaction products and comparing them with unstimulated pre-transplant donor and recipient T cells. Anti-thymocyte globulin induction was given to all recipients, followed by maintenance tacrolimus and steroids for about 3 years. Graft-versus-host and host-versus-graft alloreactive T cell clones were tracked in the graft, circulation and bone marrow after intestinal transplantation using bulk TCR-beta CDR3 sequencing. What the authors observed across the whole study: Peak levels of circulating GvH clones were associated with declines in HvG clones early after transplant. High GvH to HvG T cell clonal ratios were observed in the allografts of patients with donor T cell macrochimerism. GvH clones were detected in recipient bone marrow, and some of these GvH clones were observed earlier in ileal mucosa or blood, consistent with an intestinal mucosal origin. The relatively low number and heterogeneity of intestinal transplant patients limited the conclusions.

Read against the paper, the sample's time point label means: cells obtained before transplantation from donor or recipient. CD3+CD4+ and CD3+CD8+ populations were FACS-sorted from unstimulated pre-transplant donor and recipient cells taken from spleen or lymph nodes. The receptor library was made with the immunoSEQ multiplex PCR assay. In most patients, genomic DNA was isolated using the Qiagen DNeasy Blood and Tissue Kit and sent frozen to Adaptive Biotechnologies for TCR sequencing. High-throughput TCR-beta CDR3 sequencing of genomic DNA from most patients was performed by Adaptive Biotechnologies. The paper's processing steps were these. Adaptive's ImmunoSEQ software supplied the TCR sequencing data for around 19 patients, while MiXCR and VDJtools were used to process three other patients. CD4 versus CD8 sorting errors were corrected by removing sequences found in both subsets at a frequency ratio below 5:1. Because the origin of CDR3 nucleotide sequences shared between donor and recipient could not be assigned, those sequences were removed. To be classed as alloreactive, a clone needed at least 2-fold expansion over unstimulated cells and a minimum CFSE-low frequency of 0.002% (template counts) or 0.001% (read counts). Mappable clones were those detected in sequenced pre-transplant spleen, lymph node, or MLR CFSE-low populations of the donor or recipient. The cumulative frequency of alloreactive clones was calculated as a percentage of all sequences, weighted by copy number. TCRdb took this table from immuneACCESS and kept in-frame rearrangements with V and J called. Such tables lack part of the clones; where checked against another copy, unresolved V genes explain under half of the gap, and the rest is unexplained. The V and J calls and clone size are taken from that table; D and trimming were inferred from the DNA. The sample includes about 100,000 clones, with roughly nine tenths observed a single time. In total, the top ten clones hold 0.9% of the sample.

Only one count was recorded for this clone. No antigen is known for it. Base-call qualities are not available, and no considerably larger clone is one nucleotide away. The origin of this receptor is a human donor who received an intestinal transplant. This sample comprised unstimulated CD4+ T cells sorted from spleen or lymph node cells, obtained before intestinal transplant.

The CDR3 region has the sequence CASSLDSAGGGYTF. The bases read TGTGCCAGCAGCTTAGACAGTGCGGGTGGCGGCTACACCTTC. Rearrangement joined TRBV7-3 to TRBJ1-2, with a tentative D gene TRBD1 over 5 matching bases. Relative to germline, V is 2 bases shorter and J is 8 bases shorter, with 15 bases between their ends. CDR1 and CDR2 are drawn from the germline V gene: SGHTA, FQGTGA. Taken from cysteine to phenylalanine, the CDR3 has 14 residues. The kept DNA is CDR3 alone, 42 bases in frame from the first base.